The 17 T cell receptor beta chains below were found in one sample sequenced in a study of technical replicates of blood from four donors. Using immunoSEQ multiplex PCR, the repertoire was profiled, and TCRdb retains in-frame clones only, with some absent. The sample carries 75,000 to 85,000 clones, around 95% recorded once. Material: T cells isolated from PBMCs. These receptors all stem from a human donor in good health.

The chain uses TRBV4-1 and TRBJ2-5, with 9 bases lining up with TRBD2. Germline CDR1 reads MGHRA; CDR2 reads YSYEKL. The CDR3 sequence is 16 residues long. J gave up 4 bases and V 1 base, and 7 bases lay outside the gene matches. The CDR3 sequence is CASSQVLAGVVETQYF. In nucleotides, the CDR3 is TGCGCCAGCAGCCAAGTTTTAGCGGGAGTTGTAGAGACCCAGTACTTC.

The chain is built from TRBV2 and TRBJ1-2; unclear D gene. Germline CDR1 SNHLY, CDR2 FYNNEI. Deletions cut 7 bases from V and 8 bases from J, with 8 bases between. CDR3 size: 10 residues. This CDR3 is CASKEGGYTF. CDR3 DNA sequence: TGTGCCAGCAAGGAGGGAGGCTACACCTTC. The full variable domain, rest sourced from reference TRBV2 and TRBJ1-2, is EPEVTQTPSHQVTQMGQEVILRCVPISNHLYFYWYRQILGQKVEFLVSFYNNEISEKSEIFDDQFSVERPDGSNFTLKIRSTKLEDSAMYFCASKEGGYTFGSGTRLTVV.

The chain carries TRBV11-2 and TRBJ2-3; 11 bases line up with TRBD2. Germline CDR1 reads SGHAT; CDR2 reads FQNNGV. Trimming cost V 8 bases and J 5 bases; bases outside gene matches: 0. CDR3 length equals 12 residues. In DNA form, the CDR3 reads TGTGCCAGCCTAGCGGGAGGAGATACGCAGTATTTT. Translated: CASLAGGDTQYF.

The gene calls are TRBV5-1 and TRBJ1-1; D not certain. Germline-derived CDR1 and CDR2 are SGHRS and YFSETQ. The CDR3 contains 14 residues. V lost 2 bases and J 2 bases, leaving 10 bases between the germline ends. CDR3 protein: CASSLKELNTEAFF. CDR3 nucleotide sequence: TGCGCCAGCAGCTTAAAAGAGTTAAACACTGAAGCTTTCTTT.

V and J are TRBV11-2 and TRBJ1-3, with no clear D. Trimming removed 2 bases from V and 4 bases from J, with 15 bases in between. This CDR3 spans 16 amino acids. The germline V gene has CDR1 SGHAT and CDR2 FQNNGV. As DNA, the CDR3 is TGTGCCAGCAGCTTATACTCGGCGCCGGGGGGAAACACCATATATTTT. It codes for CASSLYSAPGGNTIYF.

J is TRBJ2-1 and V is TRBV6-8; TRBD2 matches 8 bases. This CDR3 comprises 14 residues. Germline assignment: CDR1 MNHGY and CDR2 SAAAGT. V was pared by 5 bases and J by 2 bases, with 2 bases of the junction left unmatched. The CDR3 DNA sequence: TGTGCCAGCAGTCTTAGCGGGGCCTACAATGAGCAGTTCTTC. This gives the protein CASSLSGAYNEQFF.

The V gene is TRBV9, the J gene TRBJ1-3, with no clear D. The CDR3 has 15 residues. Looked up from germline, CDR1 is SGDLS and CDR2 is YYNGEE. The V gene lost 0 bases and the J gene lost 0 bases, with 7 bases spanning the gap. CDR3 bases: TGTGCCAGCAGCGTAGGTCCGGTCTCTGGAAACACCATATATTTT. Translated: CASSVGPVSGNTIYF.

This chain links TRBV6-4 with TRBJ1-3; a weak D match, TRBD1 (5 bases). The ends were cut back, 0 bases at V and 0 bases at J, with 12 bases in the middle. CDR3 length: 17 residues. Germline CDR1 MRHNA, CDR2 SNTAGT. CDR3 amino acids: CASSDSGEDCSGNTIYF. The CDR3 coding sequence is TGTGCCAGCAGTGACTCGGGGGAGGACTGCTCTGGAAACACCATATATTTT.

The chain recombines TRBV19 with TRBJ1-1; 8 bases are shared with TRBD1. The junction had 4 bases not matched to a gene; V was cut back by 4 bases and J by 3 bases. The CDR3 has 14 amino acids. Per the germline V gene, CDR1 is LNHDA and CDR2 is SQIVND (reference sequence). The CDR3 DNA reads as TGTGCCAGTAGTAATCACAGGGGGGACACTGAAGCTTTCTTT. Translated: CASSNHRGDTEAFF.

The CDR3 DNA reads TGTGCCAGCAGCTTAGACACTAGCGGGATTCCCCTCGAGCAGTACTTC. This sequence encodes CASSLDTSGIPLEQYF. The V gene is TRBV7-2, the J gene TRBJ2-7; the match to TRBD2 covers 10 bases. V lost 1 base to trimming and J lost 6 bases; unmatched junction nucleotides: 9. The CDR3 covers 16 residues. Germline-derived CDR1 and CDR2 are SGHTA and FQGNSA.

The rearrangement joins TRBV4-3 to TRBJ1-5, with D hard to call. This CDR3 spans 13 amino acids. Trimming removed 0 bases from V and 7 bases from J, with 7 bases in between. Germline V gives CDR1 LGHNA, CDR2 YSLEER. The CDR3: CASSQDLGQPQHF. The DNA for the CDR3 is TGCGCCAGCAGCCAAGATCTCGGGCAGCCCCAGCATTTT.

The rearrangement links TRBV7-9 to TRBJ2-7; D may be TRBD1 (6 bases). CDR1 SEHNR and CDR2 FQNEAQ come from the germline V gene (reference sequence). V lost 5 bases and J 3 bases, leaving 14 bases between the germline ends. This CDR3 contains 14 residues. The CDR3 region has the DNA TGTGCCAGCAGCCTAACGACAGGAGTCTACGAGCAGTACTTC. It yields the protein CASSLTTGVYEQYF.

The chain joins TRBV27 to TRBJ2-5, with D maybe TRBD2 (5 bases). Deletions cut 7 bases from V and 9 bases from J, with 12 bases between. The CDR3 is made up of 11 amino acids. Germline-derived CDR1 and CDR2 are MNHEY and SMNVEV (reference sequence). The CDR3 nucleotides read TGTGCCAGCACCCTCACTAGTCCCCAGTACTTC. It translates to CASTLTSPQYF.

The chain is built from TRBV27 and TRBJ1-3; possibly TRBD1 for D (5 bases). This CDR3 has 14 residues. CDR1 and CDR2 from the germline V gene are MNHEY and SMNVEV (reference sequence). V was clipped by 0 bases and J by 4 bases, with 7 bases between them. CDR3 in amino acids: CASSLSGVGNTIYF. CDR3 coding DNA: TGTGCCAGCAGTTTATCAGGGGTCGGAAACACCATATATTTT.

V usage is TRBV2 and J usage is TRBJ2-6; the match to TRBD1 covers 7 bases. The germline gives CDR1 SNHLY, CDR2 FYNNEI. The CDR3 sequence is 16 residues long. Trimming cost V 7 bases and J 0 bases; bases outside gene matches: 6. CDR3 sequence: CASMRTGDSGANVLTF. CDR3 DNA: TGTGCCAGCATGCGGACAGGAGACTCTGGGGCCAACGTCCTGACTTTC.

V gene TRBV27 combines with J gene TRBJ2-7; 11 bases fit TRBD2. The germline V gene has CDR1 MNHEY and CDR2 SMNVEV (reference sequence). The CDR3 spans 16 residues. Trimming cost V 1 base and J 7 bases; bases outside gene matches: 9. CDR3 region: CASSLLLAGGPGEQYF. In nucleotides, the CDR3 is TGTGCCAGCAGTTTATTATTAGCGGGAGGGCCGGGGGAGCAGTACTTC.

This clone was recorded once. The chain recombines TRBV11-1 with TRBJ2-2; tentatively, D is TRBD1 (5 bases). This CDR3 region has 15 residues. Germline V lookup: CDR1 SGHAT, CDR2 FQDESV (reference sequence). Trimming pared 3 bases from V and 0 bases from J, leaving 8 bases between. CDR3 region: CASSLGLSNTGELFF. DNA for the CDR3: TGTGCCAGCAGCTTGGGGCTCTCGAACACCGGGGAGCTGTTTTTT.